Each of the 10 T cell receptor beta chains below was sequenced from the same sample in a study of blood T cell repertoires in COVID-19. The repertoire was sequenced with immunoSEQ multiplex PCR; TCRdb's copy has only in-frame clones and lacks some. This table holds about 140,000 clones, 84% found once. The sequenced sample consisted of peripheral blood. The receptors come from a human donor in a cohort sampled during active COVID-19.

For the CDR3, the DNA is TGTGCCAGCAGCTCCGGGATTCGTCAAGGGTATGAGCAGTTCTTC. It specifies CASSSGIRQGYEQFF. This chain links TRBV11-3 with TRBJ2-1; tentatively, D is TRBD2 (5 bases). The ends were cut back, 4 bases at V and 8 bases at J, with 18 bases in the middle. There are 15 residues in the CDR3. CDR1 is SGHNT, CDR2 YENEEA, per germline.

The gene calls are TRBV11-2 and TRBJ1-2, with D possibly matching TRBD1 (6 bases). Germline CDR1 reads SGHAT; CDR2 reads FQNNGV. This CDR3 has 15 amino acids. V was shortened by 2 bases and J by 2 bases, with 12 bases between the two germline ends. The CDR3 protein is CASSLSNRENYGYTF. For the CDR3, the DNA is TGTGCCAGCAGCTTATCCAACAGGGAGAACTATGGCTACACCTTC.

The chain carries TRBV18 and TRBJ1-4, with TRBD1 matching over 7 bases. Germline CDR1 reads KGHSH; CDR2 reads LQKENI. The CDR3 has 15 amino acids. J gave up 0 bases and V 6 bases, and 4 bases lay outside the gene matches. Here the CDR3 reads CASSRQGSTNEKLFF. The DNA for the CDR3 is TGTGCCAGCTCTCGACAGGGATCAACTAATGAAAAACTGTTTTTT.

The count of this clone is one. V gene TRBV19 combines with J gene TRBJ1-1, with 8 bases that match TRBD1. Trimming took 4 bases from V and 3 from J; bases not matched to a gene: 4. This CDR3 region has 14 residues. The germline CDR1 and CDR2 sequences are LNHDA and SQIVND (reference sequence). The CDR3 spells CASSNTGGHTEAFF. CDR3 nucleotides: TGTGCCAGTAGTAACACAGGGGGGCACACTGAAGCTTTCTTT.

The V gene is TRBV7-2, the J gene TRBJ2-7; D unresolved. V was pared by 1 base and J by 0 bases, with 7 bases between. The germline gives CDR1 SGHTA, CDR2 FQGNSA. This CDR3 is built from 14 residues. The CDR3 loop is CASSLVGSSYEQYF. CDR3 DNA sequence: TGTGCCAGCAGCTTAGTCGGTTCCTCCTACGAGCAGTACTTC.

The CDR3 loop is CASSLGDRIMETQYF. The CDR3, as DNA: TGCGCCAGCAGCTTGGGCGACAGAATCATGGAGACCCAGTACTTC. This chain connects TRBV5-1 to TRBJ2-5; maybe TRBD1 (5 bases). CDR1 is SGHRS, CDR2 YFSETQ, per germline. The CDR3 is 15 amino acids. V lost 0 bases and J lost 5, with 14 bases in between.

This chain uses TRBV28 with TRBJ2-2; the match to TRBD1 covers 8 bases. V gave up 3 bases and J gave up 3 bases; unmatched junction bases: 3. From germline, CDR1 is MDHEN and CDR2 SYDVKM. This CDR3 spans 15 amino acids. This CDR3 reads CASSLDRAYTGELFF. DNA of the CDR3: TGTGCCAGCAGTTTGGACAGGGCTTACACCGGGGAGCTGTTTTTT. Filled out from reference TRBV28 and TRBJ2-2, the complete variable domain reads DVKVTQSSRYLVKRTGEKVFLECVQDMDHENMFWYRQDPGLGLRLIYFSYDVKMKEKGDIPEGYSVSREKKERFSLILESASTNQTSMYLCASSLDRAYTGELFFGEGSRLTVL.

The gene calls are TRBV18 and TRBJ2-3; D gene unclear. The V gene lost 1 base and the J gene lost 0 bases, with 8 bases spanning the gap. CDR3 size: 15 residues. CDR1 is KGHSH and CDR2 is LQKENI in the germline V gene. In DNA, the CDR3 is TGTGCCAGCTCACCACGGGTGACTAGCACAGATACGCAGTATTTT. This gives the protein CASSPRVTSTDTQYF.

This chain uses TRBV2 with TRBJ2-1; tentatively, D is TRBD1 (5 bases). Looked up from germline, CDR1 is SNHLY and CDR2 is FYNNEI. V gave up 1 base and J gave up 6 bases, with 7 bases separating them. The CDR3 is made up of 13 amino acids. The DNA for the CDR3 is TGTGCCAGCAGTGAAGGACAGCCCAATGAGCAGTTCTTC. Residues: CASSEGQPNEQFF.

Concerning this clone itself: One junction end does not reproduce the germline sequence, and a read error may be involved. The chain has TRBV7-2 and TRBJ2-1; 10 nucleotides agree with TRBD2. Per germline, CDR1 SGHTA and CDR2 FQGNSA. This CDR3 is built from 16 residues. The CDR3 DNA reads as TGTGCCAGCAGCCCGGGCCAAGCGGGGGGGAACAATAAGCAGTTCTTC. Translating it yields CASSPGQAGGNNKQFF.